This is a list of T cell receptor beta chains from one sample in a study of blood T cell repertoires in COVID-19. Using immunoSEQ multiplex PCR, the repertoire was profiled, and TCRdb retains in-frame clones only, with some absent. The sample holds around 300,000 clones, 90% seen once. The sample comprised peripheral blood. The receptors derive from a woman between 35 and 50 years old with COVID-19, enrolled during active disease. Both conserved end residues are part of each CDR3. A D gene is named only where the DNA matches it firmly. Not all rows give a size; the values are once, few, many and, for expanded clones, a class.

v_call: TRBV7-2
clone_size: NA
d_call: NA
j_call: TRBJ1-1
cdr3_nt: TGTGCCAGCAGCTTAGGTCAGCTAGCGGACACTGAAGCTTTCTTT
cdr3_aa: CASSLGQLADTEAFF

v_call: TRBV7-9
clone_size: NA
d_call: NA
j_call: TRBJ1-1
cdr3_nt: TGTGCCAGCAGCTTAGTTGAGGGTCCGGGCACTGAAGCTTTCTTT
cdr3_aa: CASSLVEGPGTEAFF

v_call: TRBV28
clone_size: NA
d_call: NA
j_call: TRBJ2-3
cdr3_nt: TGTGCCAGCAGTGAACCCCATCCTAATACGCAGTATTTT
cdr3_aa: CASSEPHPNTQYF

v_call: TRBV15
clone_size: NA
d_call: TRBD1
j_call: TRBJ2-7
cdr3_nt: TGTGCCACCAGCTATCCAGGGACAGGGACCTACGAGCAGTACTTC
cdr3_aa: CATSYPGTGTYEQYF

v_call: TRBV5-1
clone_size: NA
d_call: NA
j_call: TRBJ1-1
cdr3_nt: TGCGCCAGCAGTCCCCGCGGGCAGAACACTGAAGCTTTCTTT
cdr3_aa: CASSPRGQNTEAFF

v_call: TRBV28
clone_size: NA
d_call: TRBD1
j_call: TRBJ1-3
cdr3_nt: TGTGCCAGCAGTCCCGAGACAGGGCCAGGAAACACCATATATTTT
cdr3_aa: CASSPETGPGNTIYF

v_call: TRBV5-1
clone_size: NA
d_call: NA
j_call: TRBJ2-3
cdr3_nt: TGCGCCAGCAGCTTGGACAGGCGTGGGGATACGCAGTATTTT
cdr3_aa: CASSLDRRGDTQYF

v_call: TRBV4-2
clone_size: once
d_call: NA
j_call: TRBJ2-7
cdr3_nt: TGTGCCAGCAGCCAAGAAGCAGGGCAGGGCGGTTCCTACGAGCAGTACTTC
cdr3_aa: CASSQEAGQGGSYEQYF

v_call: TRBV7-2
clone_size: NA
d_call: NA
j_call: TRBJ2-2
cdr3_nt: TGTGCCAGCAGAAAAGCTGGGCCGAACACCGGGGAGCTGTTTTTT
cdr3_aa: CASRKAGPNTGELFF

v_call: TRBV5-1
clone_size: once
d_call: NA
j_call: TRBJ2-1
cdr3_nt: TGCGCCAGCAGCTTGCATCCTAGCGAGTACAATGAGCAGTTCTTC
cdr3_aa: CASSLHPSEYNEQFF

v_call: TRBV21-1
clone_size: NA
d_call: NA
j_call: TRBJ1-2
cdr3_nt: TGTGCCAGCAGAATGGGATCAGAAACATTGAGGCCCAGGGTGTTACATGGCTACACCTTC
cdr3_aa: CASRMGSETLRPRVLHGYTF

v_call: TRBV25-1
clone_size: NA
d_call: NA
j_call: TRBJ1-1
cdr3_nt: TGTGCCAGCAGTGGCGGCAGGGGACTGAACACTGAAGCTTTCTTT
cdr3_aa: CASSGGRGLNTEAFF

v_call: TRBV18
clone_size: NA
d_call: TRBD1
j_call: TRBJ1-3
cdr3_nt: TGTGCCAGCTCAATGACAGGGGGTGTCTCTGGAAACACCATATATTTT
cdr3_aa: CASSMTGGVSGNTIYF

v_call: TRBV9
clone_size: NA
d_call: TRBD1
j_call: TRBJ1-2
cdr3_nt: TGTGCCAGCAGCGTAGGAGGTGCGGGACAGGGAGTGCGTGGCTACACCTTC
cdr3_aa: CASSVGGAGQGVRGYTF

v_call: TRBV27
clone_size: NA
d_call: NA
j_call: TRBJ1-5
cdr3_nt: TGTGCCAGCAGTTTGGTACAGAATCAGCCCCAGCATTTT
cdr3_aa: CASSLVQNQPQHF

v_call: TRBV6-6
clone_size: NA
d_call: NA
j_call: TRBJ1-2
cdr3_nt: TGTGCCAGCACTCCCGGGGGGATCTACTATGGCTACACCTTC
cdr3_aa: CASTPGGIYYGYTF

v_call: TRBV2
clone_size: NA
d_call: TRBD1
j_call: TRBJ2-7
cdr3_nt: TGTGCCAGCAGTGAGGCCAGACAGGGAGAAAAGTACTTC
cdr3_aa: CASSEARQGEKYF

v_call: TRBV6-2/TRBV6-3
clone_size: NA
d_call: TRBD2
j_call: TRBJ2-7
cdr3_nt: TGTGCCAGCAGTTACCCGGGACTACCAACCTACGAGCAGTACTTC
cdr3_aa: CASSYPGLPTYEQYF

v_call: TRBV6-5
clone_size: few
d_call: TRBD1
j_call: TRBJ1-5
cdr3_nt: TGTGCCAGCGGACAGGGGTCCCGCAATCAGCCCCAGCATTTT
cdr3_aa: CASGQGSRNQPQHF

v_call: TRBV7-2
clone_size: NA
d_call: TRBD1
j_call: TRBJ1-3
cdr3_nt: TGTGCCAGCAGCTTAGGGGGACAGGGGAAAAGGGGGAACACCATATATTTT
cdr3_aa: CASSLGGQGKRGNTIYF

v_call: TRBV6-2/TRBV6-3
clone_size: NA
d_call: NA
j_call: TRBJ1-2
cdr3_nt: TGTGCCAGCAGTTACATCGGGGAGACTAACTATGGCTACACCTTC
cdr3_aa: CASSYIGETNYGYTF

v_call: TRBV5-1
clone_size: NA
d_call: TRBD1
j_call: TRBJ1-2
cdr3_nt: TGCGCCAGCAGTAAACAGGGGACAGGAGCTAACTATGGCTACACCTTC
cdr3_aa: CASSKQGTGANYGYTF

v_call: TRBV28
clone_size: NA
d_call: TRBD1
j_call: TRBJ1-2
cdr3_nt: TGTGCCAGCATCGCTAGCGTGACGGGACAGCGGCGGCAGGGCTACACCTTC
cdr3_aa: CASIASVTGQRRQGYTF

v_call: TRBV2
clone_size: NA
d_call: TRBD1
j_call: TRBJ1-1
cdr3_nt: TGTGCCAGCAGTGACCACCACAGGGGAGGAACTGAAGCTTTCTTT
cdr3_aa: CASSDHHRGGTEAFF

v_call: TRBV30
clone_size: NA
d_call: TRBD1
j_call: TRBJ1-4
cdr3_nt: TGTGCCTGGTCACCGACAGGGGCTAATGAAAAACTGTTTTTT
cdr3_aa: CAWSPTGANEKLFF

v_call: TRBV11-2
clone_size: NA
d_call: NA
j_call: TRBJ2-5
cdr3_nt: TGTGCCAGCAGCTTAGGGAGGGTAGTAGATGAGACCCAGTACTTC
cdr3_aa: CASSLGRVVDETQYF

v_call: TRBV19
clone_size: NA
d_call: NA
j_call: TRBJ1-1
cdr3_nt: TGTGCCAGTAGTATAGATCGGTTGAACACTGAAGCTTTCTTT
cdr3_aa: CASSIDRLNTEAFF

v_call: TRBV5-1
clone_size: NA
d_call: TRBD1
j_call: TRBJ1-1
cdr3_nt: TGCGCCAGCAGCCAAGGGACAGGGACCACTGAAGCTTTCTTT
cdr3_aa: CASSQGTGTTEAFF

v_call: TRBV6-5
clone_size: NA
d_call: TRBD1
j_call: TRBJ1-6
cdr3_nt: TGTGCCAGCAGTTACGACAGGGGAAGTCGGTCACCCCTCCACTTT
cdr3_aa: CASSYDRGSRSPLHF

v_call: TRBV28
clone_size: NA
d_call: TRBD1
j_call: TRBJ2-1
cdr3_nt: TGTGCCAGCAGCTTCCGGGACAGCTACTTCAATGAGCAGTTCTTC
cdr3_aa: CASSFRDSYFNEQFF

v_call: TRBV6-2/TRBV6-3
clone_size: NA
d_call: NA
j_call: TRBJ2-7
cdr3_nt: TGTGCCAGCAGTGGGGCATACGAGCAGTACTTC
cdr3_aa: CASSGAYEQYF

v_call: TRBV27
clone_size: NA
d_call: NA
j_call: TRBJ2-3
cdr3_nt: TGTGCCAGCAGTACAACGAGGGATACGCAGTATTTT
cdr3_aa: CASSTTRDTQYF

v_call: TRBV19
clone_size: NA
d_call: TRBD1
j_call: TRBJ1-5
cdr3_nt: TGTGCCAGTAGTACTTCGAAAGGGGACAGGGCCTATAGCAATCAGCCCCAGCATTTT
cdr3_aa: CASSTSKGDRAYSNQPQHF

v_call: TRBV19
clone_size: NA
d_call: TRBD1
j_call: TRBJ1-5
cdr3_nt: TGTGCCAGTAGTATGCCAAGACAGGGGACGAATCAGCCCCAGCATTTT
cdr3_aa: CASSMPRQGTNQPQHF

v_call: TRBV4-1
clone_size: NA
d_call: NA
j_call: TRBJ1-4
cdr3_nt: TGCGCCAGCACTTTTCGACAAACGGCTAATGAAAAACTGTTTTTT
cdr3_aa: CASTFRQTANEKLFF

v_call: TRBV24-1
clone_size: NA
d_call: NA
j_call: TRBJ2-5
cdr3_nt: TGTGCCACCGCTGGCCCCGGGGTCGGTGGAACCCAGTACTTC
cdr3_aa: CATAGPGVGGTQYF

v_call: TRBV19
clone_size: NA
d_call: NA
j_call: TRBJ2-1
cdr3_nt: TGTGCCAGTAGTAGGAGGGGCCTTTACAATGAGCAGTTCTTC
cdr3_aa: CASSRRGLYNEQFF

v_call: TRBV11-2
clone_size: NA
d_call: TRBD2
j_call: TRBJ2-5
cdr3_nt: TGTGCCAGCAGCTTAGAGGGCGGGAGCGGTCGGGAGACCCAGTACTTC
cdr3_aa: CASSLEGGSGRETQYF

v_call: TRBV2
clone_size: NA
d_call: TRBD2
j_call: TRBJ2-1
cdr3_nt: TGTGCCAGCTACACAGGGACTAGTTCCTACAATGAGCAGTTCTTC
cdr3_aa: CASYTGTSSYNEQFF

v_call: TRBV7-3
clone_size: NA
d_call: TRBD1
j_call: TRBJ2-1
cdr3_nt: TGTGCCAGCAGTAAGGACAGGGCGAATGAGCAGTTCTTC
cdr3_aa: CASSKDRANEQFF

v_call: TRBV7-8
clone_size: few
d_call: TRBD1
j_call: TRBJ1-5
cdr3_nt: TGTGCCAGCAGCTTAGCGAGGGACAGATATAGCAATCAGCCCCAGCATTTT
cdr3_aa: CASSLARDRYSNQPQHF

v_call: TRBV7-9
clone_size: NA
d_call: NA
j_call: TRBJ2-3
cdr3_nt: TGTGCCAGCAGGCGGATGACGAGCACAGATACGCAGTATTTT
cdr3_aa: CASRRMTSTDTQYF

v_call: TRBV20-1
clone_size: NA
d_call: NA
j_call: TRBJ1-2
cdr3_nt: TGCAGTGCTAGTCCCAGGGACTATGGCTACACCTTC
cdr3_aa: CSASPRDYGYTF

v_call: TRBV18
clone_size: NA
d_call: NA
j_call: TRBJ2-7
cdr3_nt: TGTGCCAGCTCACCCCAAGACAGGTTTCGCTACGAGCAGTACTTC
cdr3_aa: CASSPQDRFRYEQYF

v_call: TRBV5-5
clone_size: few
d_call: TRBD1
j_call: TRBJ1-5
cdr3_nt: TGTGCCAGCAGCTTGGGGGGACAGATTAGCAATCAGCCCCAGCATTTT
cdr3_aa: CASSLGGQISNQPQHF

v_call: TRBV10-3
clone_size: NA
d_call: TRBD2
j_call: TRBJ2-7
cdr3_nt: TGTGCCATCAGGCCAACTAGCGGGGGAACCTACGAGCAGTACTTC
cdr3_aa: CAIRPTSGGTYEQYF

v_call: TRBV24-1
clone_size: NA
d_call: TRBD1
j_call: TRBJ2-1
cdr3_nt: TGTGCCACCAGTGATTACACCGGGACAGGGGGCGGTAAGCAGTTCTTC
cdr3_aa: CATSDYTGTGGGKQFF

v_call: TRBV30
clone_size: NA
d_call: TRBD2
j_call: TRBJ2-7
cdr3_nt: TGTGCCTGGAGTCTAGGACTAGCGGGAGGCTACGAGCAGTACTTC
cdr3_aa: CAWSLGLAGGYEQYF

v_call: TRBV4-1
clone_size: NA
d_call: TRBD1
j_call: TRBJ1-6
cdr3_nt: TGCGCCAGCAGCCTTGGACAGGGGGAAGATAATTCACCCCTCCACTTT
cdr3_aa: CASSLGQGEDNSPLHF

v_call: TRBV6-5
clone_size: NA
d_call: NA
j_call: TRBJ1-4
cdr3_nt: TGTGCCAGCAGGCCAATGGGCTTTAATGAAAAACTGTTTTTT
cdr3_aa: CASRPMGFNEKLFF

v_call: TRBV2
clone_size: NA
d_call: NA
j_call: TRBJ2-6
cdr3_nt: TGTGCCAGCAGTGAAGCGCTGGGACACTTCTCTGGGGCCAACGTCCTGACTTTC
cdr3_aa: CASSEALGHFSGANVLTF